These T cell receptor beta chains were read from a single sample in a study of T cells after somatic rescue of genetic block. TCRdb's copy holds only in-frame clones and misses some; the assay was immunoSEQ multiplex PCR. This table has more than 70,000 clones, approximately 90% appearing once. What was sequenced was peripheral blood mononuclear cells (PBMCs). These receptors all stem from a woman younger than 35. CDR3s include the opening cysteine and the closing phenylalanine or tryptophan. A D gene is named only where the DNA matches it firmly. The size entry is marked missing in some rows and otherwise reads once, few, many or a size class.

size	V	D	J	CDR3	DNA
.	TRBV19	.	TRBJ2-1	CASSMWGIEQFF	TGTGCCAGTAGTATGTGGGGAATTGAGCAGTTCTTC
.	TRBV28	.	TRBJ1-4	CASSLLAGSGEKLFF	TGTGCCAGCAGTTTATTGGCTGGGTCGGGGGAAAAACTGTTTTTT
.	TRBV15	.	TRBJ2-7	CATSRGGAASEEQYF	TGTGCCACCAGCAGAGGGGGGGCGGCCTCGGAAGAGCAGTACTTC
.	TRBV7-2	.	TRBJ2-1	CASSLGGLEQFF	TGTGCCAGCAGCTTGGGGGGGCTGGAGCAGTTCTTC
once	TRBV27	.	TRBJ1-5	CASWSGWQPQHF	TGTGCCAGCTGGTCAGGGTGGCAGCCCCAGCATTTT
.	TRBV28	TRBD2	TRBJ2-5	CASTPGSGRPEAETQYF	TGTGCCAGCACCCCGGGGAGCGGGAGACCCGAGGCGGAGACCCAGTACTTC
once	TRBV29-1	.	TRBJ2-5	CSEGVLAGETQYF	TGCAGCGAGGGTGTTCTAGCAGGAGAGACCCAGTACTTC
.	TRBV11-3	.	TRBJ2-2	CASSFAGSPSGELFF	TGTGCCAGCAGCTTCGCGGGGAGCCCCAGCGGGGAGCTGTTTTTT
once	TRBV4-2	TRBD2	TRBJ2-7	CASSLGTSGTYEQYF	TGTGCCAGCAGCCTGGGGACTAGCGGGACCTACGAGCAGTACTTC
few	TRBV11-2	TRBD1	TRBJ1-1	CASSWGQDTEAFF	TGTGCCAGCAGCTGGGGACAGGACACTGAAGCTTTCTTT
.	TRBV28	.	TRBJ1-5	CASSSPETWSQPQHF	TGTGCCAGCAGTTCCCCCGAAACGTGGAGTCAGCCCCAGCATTTT
.	TRBV9	TRBD2	TRBJ2-3	CASSVGVGGPDTQYF	TGTGCCAGCAGCGTAGGGGTGGGAGGGCCAGATACGCAGTATTTT
.	TRBV4-3	TRBD1	TRBJ2-7	CASSQRDRVYEQYF	TGCGCCAGCAGCCAACGGGACAGGGTCTACGAGCAGTACTTC
.	TRBV19	TRBD1	TRBJ2-2	CASFPGQGDPNTGELFF	TGTGCCAGTTTTCCGGGACAGGGGGACCCGAACACCGGGGAGCTGTTTTTT
.	TRBV5-4	TRBD1	TRBJ2-2	CASSPGQAFTGELFF	TGTGCCAGCAGCCCGGGACAGGCCTTCACCGGGGAGCTGTTTTTT
.	TRBV4-2	.	TRBJ2-3	CASSPQGRASGSTDTQYF	TGTGCCAGCAGCCCCCAGGGGAGGGCTAGCGGCTCCACAGATACGCAGTATTTT
.	TRBV30	.	TRBJ2-4	CAWSLFRFAKNIQYF	TGTGCCTGGAGTCTTTTCAGGTTCGCCAAAAACATTCAGTACTTC
.	TRBV28	.	TRBJ2-3	CASRPDSLGDTDTQYF	TGTGCCAGCAGACCCGACAGCCTCGGAGACACAGATACGCAGTATTTT
.	TRBV5-4	TRBD2	TRBJ2-5	CASSLRGERETQYF	TGTGCCAGCAGCCTCCGGGGGGAGAGAGAGACCCAGTACTTC
.	TRBV25-1	TRBD1	TRBJ1-3	CASSGPRQGRRNTIYF	TGTGCCAGCAGTGGACCGAGACAGGGAAGGCGAAACACCATATATTTT
.	TRBV5-6	.	TRBJ1-3	CASSLGGILNTIYF	TGTGCCAGCAGCTTGGGAGGGATACTAAACACCATATATTTT
.	TRBV6-4	.	TRBJ2-1	CASSDSPGRRWFF	TGTGCCAGCAGTGACTCGCCGGGACGGAGGTGGTTCTTC
.	TRBV28	TRBD1	TRBJ2-7	CASSWDSTYEQYF	TGTGCCAGCAGTTGGGACAGCACCTACGAGCAGTACTTC
.	TRBV11-1	TRBD1	TRBJ1-1	CASSPRRTGATEAFF	TGTGCCAGCAGCCCCAGGCGGACAGGGGCAACTGAAGCTTTCTTT
.	TRBV5-1	TRBD1	TRBJ1-4	CASSLGGQGAEKLFF	TGCGCCAGCAGCTTGGGCGGACAGGGGGCTGAAAAACTGTTTTTT
once	TRBV27	.	TRBJ2-3	CASSFLTYDTQYF	TGTGCCAGCAGTTTTTTGACTTATGATACGCAGTATTTT
.	TRBV10-1	TRBD2	TRBJ2-1	CASRPSGDYNEQFF	TGCGCCAGCAGGCCTAGCGGGGACTACAATGAGCAGTTCTTC
.	TRBV2	TRBD1	TRBJ2-2	CASSEIQNTGAQGGELFF	TGTGCCAGCAGTGAAATCCAAAATACAGGGGCCCAGGGCGGGGAGCTGTTTTTT
.	TRBV4-1	TRBD1	TRBJ1-5	CASSLDRGRRPQHF	TGCGCCAGCAGCCTCGACAGGGGGAGGCGGCCCCAGCATTTT